This TCR beta chain derives from a study of STAT5B mutations in CD4+ large granular lymphocyte leukemia. Some clones are missing from TCRdb's copy, which holds only in-frame ones; the method was immunoSEQ multiplex PCR. The table has about 48,000 clones, about 70% seen once. Sequenced material: CD4+ T cells from blood buffy coats. The sequence was collected from a human donor in good health.

The CDR3 coding sequence is TGTGCCAGCAGCTTAGCGACAGGCGGCACTGAAGCTTTCTTT. Encoded protein: CASSLATGGTEAFF. The rearrangement joins TRBV7-9 to TRBJ1-1; D is perhaps TRBD1 (6 bases). CDR1 is SEHNR and CDR2 is FQNEAQ in the germline V gene (reference sequence). The V end lost 0 bases, the J end lost 4 bases, and 9 bases lay between the germline ends. The CDR3 extends over 14 amino acids.